This T cell receptor (beta chain) emerged from a study of shared clonotypes between healthy human individuals. The protocol was immunoSEQ multiplex PCR, while the TCRdb copy is restricted to in-frame clones and leaves out a portion. The sample includes over 1.4 million clones, roughly 96% of them seen just once. For this clone: Its antigen is undetermined.

Points from the study as a whole: Clonotypes not shared had lower generation probabilities than those common to all four donors. In general, naive subsets displayed greater estimated richness than memory subsets did.

Germline CDR1 is SGHRS and CDR2 is YFSETQ. The length of the CDR3 is 15 residues. V lost 1 base and J lost 5; bases outside the gene matches: 3. Only Caucasian adults living in Nashville, Tennessee served as donors. What was sequenced was naive CD4+ T cells sorted from blood. The subset: CD45RA+ positively selected. The clonotype originates from a man between 25 and 39 years old in good health. The genes are TRBV5-1 and TRBJ2-3; 11 positions agree with TRBD2. The CDR3 is CASSLTSGSLDTQYF. The CDR3 bases are TGCGCCAGCAGCTTGACTAGCGGGAGCCTAGATACGCAGTATTTT.